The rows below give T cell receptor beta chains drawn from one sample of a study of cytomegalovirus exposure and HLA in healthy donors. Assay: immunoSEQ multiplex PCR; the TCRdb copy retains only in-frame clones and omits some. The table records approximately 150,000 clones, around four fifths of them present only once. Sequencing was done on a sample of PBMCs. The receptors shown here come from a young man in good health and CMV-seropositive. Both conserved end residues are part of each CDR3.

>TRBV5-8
CASSARQGIQPQHF
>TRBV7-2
CASSLGLGGLGGELFF
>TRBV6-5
CASSIQGGNTEAFF
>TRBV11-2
CASSLETAGTGVLYEQYF
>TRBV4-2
CASSYQGYGYTF
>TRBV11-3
CASSSLDQGPDTQYF
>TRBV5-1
CASSFRLADTDTQYF
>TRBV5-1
CASSPLPGQGANNEQFF
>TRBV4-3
CASSHSSPGDPEAFF
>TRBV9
CASTERPANTDTQYF
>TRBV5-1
CASSWRETQYF
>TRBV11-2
CASSLDPFSGNEQFF
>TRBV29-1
CSVDGQNYGYTF
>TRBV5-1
CASSLVGGLNEKLFF
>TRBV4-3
CASSQDWGEETQYF
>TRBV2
CASSDPRPEVWGYTF
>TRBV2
CASSELGHPYEQYF
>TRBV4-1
CASSLLKSGGSTDTQYF
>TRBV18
CASSLRLARSNEQFF
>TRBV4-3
CASSQGSGRFREKLFF
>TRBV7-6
CASSSPDRPNTGELFF
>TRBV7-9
CASSGGGSYEQYF
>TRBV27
CASSLPRGEQFF
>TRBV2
CASSETGGEETQYF
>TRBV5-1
CASSVDSAKEYGYTF
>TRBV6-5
CASIIGNTIYF
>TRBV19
CASSIEVWKTEAFF
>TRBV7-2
CASSSQGYEQYF
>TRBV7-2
CASSQTGTPYISYEQYF
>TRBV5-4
CASSSRDRNSPLHF
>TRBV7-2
CASRLLGDSPLHF
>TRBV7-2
CASTTPARGVGAFF
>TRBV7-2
CASSPRGPYQETQYF
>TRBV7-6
CASSLYLGGGTGELFF
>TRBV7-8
CASSATSGGANEQFF
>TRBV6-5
CASSYSLAGVGETQYF